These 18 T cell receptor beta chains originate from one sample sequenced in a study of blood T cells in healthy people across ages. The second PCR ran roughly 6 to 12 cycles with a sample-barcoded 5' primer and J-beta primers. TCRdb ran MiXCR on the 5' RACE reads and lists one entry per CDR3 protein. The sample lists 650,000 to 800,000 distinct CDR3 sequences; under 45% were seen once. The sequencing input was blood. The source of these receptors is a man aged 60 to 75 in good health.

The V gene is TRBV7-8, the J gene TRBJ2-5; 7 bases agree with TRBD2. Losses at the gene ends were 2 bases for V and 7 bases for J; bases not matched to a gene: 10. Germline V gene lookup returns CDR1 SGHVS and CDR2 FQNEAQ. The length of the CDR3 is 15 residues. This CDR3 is CASSLSTSRGATQYF. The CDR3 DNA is TGTGCCAGCAGCTTATCGACTAGCCGAGGCGCGACCCAGTACTTC.

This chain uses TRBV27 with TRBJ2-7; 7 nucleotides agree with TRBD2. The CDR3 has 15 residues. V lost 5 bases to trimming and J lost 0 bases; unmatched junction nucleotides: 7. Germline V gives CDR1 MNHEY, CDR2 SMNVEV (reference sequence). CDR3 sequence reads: CASSLGGDSSYEQYF. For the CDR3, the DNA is TGTGCCAGCAGTCTGGGGGGGGATAGCTCCTACGAGCAGTACTTC.

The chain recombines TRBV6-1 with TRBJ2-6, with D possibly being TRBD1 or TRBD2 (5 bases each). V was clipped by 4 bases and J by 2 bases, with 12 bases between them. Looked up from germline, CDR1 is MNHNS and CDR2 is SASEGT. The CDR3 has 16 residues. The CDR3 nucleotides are TGTGCCAGCAGTGGAGGGGCCTGGACTGGGGCCAACGTCCTGACTTTC. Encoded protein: CASSGGAWTGANVLTF.

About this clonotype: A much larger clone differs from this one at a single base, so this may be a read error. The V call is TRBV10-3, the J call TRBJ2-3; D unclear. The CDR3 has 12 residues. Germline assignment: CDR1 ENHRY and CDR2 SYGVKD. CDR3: CAIGESESTQYF. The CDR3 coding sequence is TGTGCCATCGGTGAGTCGGAGTCTACGCAGTATTTT.

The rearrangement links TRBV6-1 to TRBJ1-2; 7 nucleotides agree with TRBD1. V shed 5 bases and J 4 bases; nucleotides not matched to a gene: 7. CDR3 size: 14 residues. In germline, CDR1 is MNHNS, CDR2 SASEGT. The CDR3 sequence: CASSRPGQFYGYTF. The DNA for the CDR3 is TGTGCCAGCAGTCGTCCGGGACAGTTCTATGGCTACACCTTC.

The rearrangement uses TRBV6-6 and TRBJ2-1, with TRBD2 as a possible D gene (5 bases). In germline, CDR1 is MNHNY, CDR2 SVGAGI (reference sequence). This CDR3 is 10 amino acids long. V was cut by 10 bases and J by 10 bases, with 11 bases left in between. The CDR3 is CATGKGEQFF. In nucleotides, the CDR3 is TGTGCCACGGGGAAGGGAGAGCAGTTCTTC.

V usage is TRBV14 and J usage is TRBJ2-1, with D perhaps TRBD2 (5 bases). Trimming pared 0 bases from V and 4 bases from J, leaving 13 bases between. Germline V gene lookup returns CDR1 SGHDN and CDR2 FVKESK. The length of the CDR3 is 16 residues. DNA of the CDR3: TGTGCCAGCAGCCAAGATGGCCTAACGGGGTACAATGAGCAGTTCTTC. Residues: CASSQDGLTGYNEQFF.

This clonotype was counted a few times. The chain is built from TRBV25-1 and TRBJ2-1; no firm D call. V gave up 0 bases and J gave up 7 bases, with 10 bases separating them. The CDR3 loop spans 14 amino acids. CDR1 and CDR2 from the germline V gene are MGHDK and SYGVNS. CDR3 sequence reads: CASSEYGAVNEQFF. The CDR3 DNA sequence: TGTGCCAGCAGTGAATACGGTGCCGTGAATGAGCAGTTCTTC.

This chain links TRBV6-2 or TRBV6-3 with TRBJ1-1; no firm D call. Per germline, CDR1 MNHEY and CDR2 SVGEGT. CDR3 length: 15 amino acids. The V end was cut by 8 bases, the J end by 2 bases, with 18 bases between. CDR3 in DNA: TGTGCCAGCCGTTGGGCGGCTCCGGTTAACACTGAAGCTTTCTTT. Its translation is CASRWAAPVNTEAFF.

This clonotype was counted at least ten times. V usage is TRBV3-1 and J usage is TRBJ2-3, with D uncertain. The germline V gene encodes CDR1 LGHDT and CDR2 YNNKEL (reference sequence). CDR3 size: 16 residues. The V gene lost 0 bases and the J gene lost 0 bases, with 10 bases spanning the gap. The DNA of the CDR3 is TGTGCCAGCAGCCAAGAAGGATTTCCTAGCACAGATACGCAGTATTTT. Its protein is CASSQEGFPSTDTQYF.

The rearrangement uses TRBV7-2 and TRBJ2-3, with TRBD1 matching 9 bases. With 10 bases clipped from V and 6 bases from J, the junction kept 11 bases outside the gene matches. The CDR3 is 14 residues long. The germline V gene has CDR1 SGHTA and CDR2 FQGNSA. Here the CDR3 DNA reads TGTGCCAAGTCCCAGACAGGGGGATTGGATACGCAGTATTTT. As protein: CAKSQTGGLDTQYF.

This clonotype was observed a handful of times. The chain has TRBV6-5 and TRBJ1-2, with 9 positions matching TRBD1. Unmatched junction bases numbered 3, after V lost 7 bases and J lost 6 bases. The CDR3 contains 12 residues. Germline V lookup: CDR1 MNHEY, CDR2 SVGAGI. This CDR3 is CASTRTGDGYTF. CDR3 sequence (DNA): TGTGCCAGCACCCGGACAGGGGATGGCTACACCTTC.

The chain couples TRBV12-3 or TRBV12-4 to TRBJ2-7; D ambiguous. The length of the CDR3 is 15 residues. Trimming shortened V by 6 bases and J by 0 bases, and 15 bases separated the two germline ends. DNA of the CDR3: TGTGCCAGCAGCCTGACTCGATTGAGCTCCTACGAGCAGTACTTC. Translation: CASSLTRLSSYEQYF.

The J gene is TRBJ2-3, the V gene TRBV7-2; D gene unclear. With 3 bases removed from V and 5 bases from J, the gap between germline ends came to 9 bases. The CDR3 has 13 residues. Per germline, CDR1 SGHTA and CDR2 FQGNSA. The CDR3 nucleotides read TGTGCCAGCAGCTTGCTGGCTTTAGATACGCAGTATTTT. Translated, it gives CASSLLALDTQYF.

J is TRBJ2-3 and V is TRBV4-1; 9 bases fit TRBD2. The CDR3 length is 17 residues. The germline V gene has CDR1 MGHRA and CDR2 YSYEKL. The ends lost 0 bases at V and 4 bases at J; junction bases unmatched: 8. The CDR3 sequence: CASSQDAAGGAADTQYF. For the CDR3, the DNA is TGCGCCAGCAGCCAAGATGCCGCGGGGGGGGCGGCAGATACGCAGTATTTT.

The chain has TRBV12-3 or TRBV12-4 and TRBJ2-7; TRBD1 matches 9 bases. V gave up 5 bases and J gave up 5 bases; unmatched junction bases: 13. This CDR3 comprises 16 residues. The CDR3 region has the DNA TGTGCCAGCAGTAGAGGACCGGGACAGGGAACCCACGAGCAGTACTTC. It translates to CASSRGPGQGTHEQYF.

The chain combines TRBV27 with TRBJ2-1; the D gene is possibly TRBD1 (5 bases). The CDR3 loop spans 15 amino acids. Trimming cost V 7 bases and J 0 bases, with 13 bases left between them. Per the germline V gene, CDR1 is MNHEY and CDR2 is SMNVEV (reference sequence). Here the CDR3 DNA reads TGTGCCAGCAACGCAGCAGGGTACTCCTACAATGAGCAGTTCTTC. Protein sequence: CASNAAGYSYNEQFF.

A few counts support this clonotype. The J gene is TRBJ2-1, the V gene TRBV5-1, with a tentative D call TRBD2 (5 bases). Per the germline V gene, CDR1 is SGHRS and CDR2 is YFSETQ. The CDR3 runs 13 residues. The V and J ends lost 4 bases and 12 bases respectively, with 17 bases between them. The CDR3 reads CASSLDPHRGQFF. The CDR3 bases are TGCGCCAGCAGCCTGGACCCACATCGGGGGCAGTTCTTC.